This record concerns one T cell receptor (beta chain) sequence. The sample originates from a study of T cell responses to AZD1222 COVID-19 vaccine. Looking at the study overall: Second doses at about 4 or about 12 weeks were pooled.

The CDR3 extends over 15 amino acids. CDR1 is MNHEY and CDR2 is SVGAGI in the germline V gene. V lost 8 bases and J 0 bases, leaving 14 bases between the germline ends. The assay was immunoSEQ multiplex PCR, and TCRdb's table has in-frame clones only and misses some. The repertoire holds 87,000 or so clones, with almost 90% as singletons. The rearrangement links TRBV6-5 to TRBJ1-3, with unresolved D. The specimen was peripheral blood, collected on day 0 of AZD1222 vaccination. The TCR originated in an adult in good health. In DNA form, the CDR3 reads TGTGCCAGCTCGCCTGTGGACCTCTCTGGAAACACCATATATTTT. Amino acids: CASSPVDLSGNTIYF.